These 21 T cell receptor beta chains were all obtained from the same sample, sequenced in a study of cytomegalovirus exposure and HLA in healthy donors. The method was immunoSEQ multiplex PCR; TCRdb's version includes in-frame clones alone and lacks a portion of them. The table includes roughly 120,000 clones, under 90% detected once. The sequencing input was PBMCs. The receptor set was obtained from a man in his thirties or forties in good health and CMV-seronegative.

The CDR3 nucleotides read TGCGCCAGCAGCTTGGAGACGACTCTCGGCTACACCTTC. Translated, it gives CASSLETTLGYTF. The chain is built from TRBV5-1 and TRBJ1-2; D is unresolved. This CDR3 is built from 13 residues. V lost 0 bases and J 8 bases, leaving 11 bases between the germline ends. Germline loops: CDR1 SGHRS, CDR2 YFSETQ. The full variable domain, completed using reference TRBV5-1 and TRBJ1-2, is KAGVTQTPRYLIKTRGQQVTLSCSPISGHRSVSWYQQTPGQGLQFLFEYFSETQRNKGNFPGRFSGRQFSNSRSEMNVSTLELGDSALYLCASSLETTLGYTFGSGTRLTVV.

V and J are TRBV9 and TRBJ2-5, with 8 nucleotides matching TRBD2. Germline V gene data show CDR1 as SGDLS and CDR2 as YYNGEE. The CDR3 is 17 residues long. V shed 0 bases, J shed 1 base, and the junction held 8 bases outside the gene matches. The CDR3 nucleotides read TGTGCCAGCAGCGTAGAAGGGACGGGGGGGCGCCAAGAGACCCAGTACTTC. It translates to CASSVEGTGGRQETQYF.

This chain links TRBV29-1 with TRBJ1-2, with a possible D match to TRBD1 (6 bases). Trimming removed 6 bases at V and 0 bases at J, with 11 bases between. The CDR3 has 13 residues. CDR1 and CDR2 from the germline V gene are SQVTM and ANQGSEA. The CDR3 DNA follows: TGCAGCGTAGCAAGGGGGACTAACTATGGCTACACCTTC. Its protein is CSVARGTNYGYTF.

CDR3 amino acids: CASSDREIEKLFF. Here the CDR3 DNA reads TGTGCCAGCAGCGACAGGGAAATTGAAAAACTGTTTTTT. The chain carries TRBV5-4 and TRBJ1-4, with 7 bases matching TRBD1. Looked up from germline, CDR1 is SGHNT and CDR2 is YYREEE (reference sequence). V lost 4 bases, J lost 7 bases, and 4 bases stayed unmatched. The CDR3 has 13 residues.

The V gene is TRBV21-1, the J gene TRBJ1-2; no DNA check was done on the table's D call, TRBD1. TRBV21-1 has pseudogene status. The CDR3 is 15 residues long. CDR3 sequence: CASSKEGTGYNGYTF. The CDR3 coding sequence is TGTGCCAGCAGCAAAGAGGGGACAGGGTATAATGGCTACACCTTC.

The chain recombines TRBV5-6 with TRBJ1-1, with D possibly TRBD1 on 6 matching bases. The CDR3 runs 14 residues. The germline gives CDR1 SGHDT, CDR2 YYEEEE. With 4 bases removed from V and 1 base from J, the gap between germline ends came to 11 bases. In DNA, the CDR3 is TGTGCCAGCAGCCCCGGGACAACGAACACTGAAGCTTTCTTT. Translating it yields CASSPGTTNTEAFF. The full variable domain, rest sourced from reference TRBV5-6 and TRBJ1-1, is DAGVTQSPTHLIKTRGQQVTLRCSPKSGHDTVSWYQQALGQGPQFIFQYYEEEERQRGNFPDRFSGHQFPNYSSELNVNALLLGDSALYLCASSPGTTNTEAFFGQGTRLTVV.

V usage is TRBV4-2 and J usage is TRBJ1-2, with D unclear. This CDR3 has 13 residues. V lost 1 base, J lost 7 bases, and 10 bases lay in between. CDR1 LGHNA and CDR2 YNFKEQ come from the germline V gene. This CDR3 reads CASSQVGDSGYTF. As DNA, the CDR3 is TGTGCCAGCAGCCAAGTAGGAGATAGTGGCTACACCTTC.

This rearrangement joins TRBV2 to TRBJ1-2; TRBD1 aligns across 7 bases. With V trimmed by 6 bases and J by 1 base, 11 bases remained unmatched. CDR1 and CDR2 from the germline V gene are SNHLY and FYNNEI. The CDR3 runs to 16 residues. The CDR3 region has the DNA TGTGCCAGCAGCGCCGGGACAGCAAAACTTAACTATGGCTACACCTTC. Its translation: CASSAGTAKLNYGYTF.

This clone was seen once. V usage is TRBV7-9 and J usage is TRBJ2-2; D is undetermined. Germline-derived CDR1 and CDR2 are SEHNR and FQNEAQ (reference sequence). V shed 6 bases and J shed 0 bases, with 17 bases lying between them. The CDR3 length is 17 residues. Here the CDR3 reads CASRREAGSSNTGELFF. CDR3 DNA: TGTGCCAGCAGGAGAGAAGCAGGCAGTTCGAACACCGGGGAGCTGTTTTTT.

This clone was recorded once. The chain has TRBV7-8 and TRBJ2-5, with 7 bases matching TRBD1. CDR1 SGHVS and CDR2 FQNEAQ come from the germline V gene. J gave up 2 bases and V 5 bases, and 5 bases lay outside the gene matches. The CDR3 covers 14 residues. CDR3 nucleotides: TGTGCCAGCAGCGCTTACAGGGGACAAGAGACCCAGTACTTC. This codes for CASSAYRGQETQYF.

The chain carries TRBV5-1 and TRBJ1-3; D gene uncertain. The CDR3 is 15 amino acids. The germline V gene has CDR1 SGHRS and CDR2 YFSETQ. The ends were cut back, 0 bases at V and 2 bases at J, with 9 bases in the middle. The CDR3, as DNA: TGCGCCAGCAGCTTGGTTGGCTCACCTGGAAACACCATATATTTT. Protein: CASSLVGSPGNTIYF.

Concerning this clone: At one boundary the junction diverges from the germline segment, which might be a read error. V and J are TRBV7-7 and TRBJ2-1, with 7 positions matching TRBD1. Germline-derived CDR1 and CDR2 are SSHAT and FNYEAQ (reference sequence). This CDR3 is 15 amino acids long. For the CDR3, the DNA is TGTGCTAGCAGCTTAGCAGCTGGACAGGTCGATGAGCAGTTCTTC. This encodes CASSLAAGQVDEQFF.

This clone has a single count. This chain connects TRBV5-4 to TRBJ1-4, with D maybe TRBD1 (5 bases). Trimming took 4 bases from V and 8 from J, leaving 15 bases between them. The germline gives CDR1 SGHNT, CDR2 YYREEE (reference sequence). The CDR3 sequence is 14 residues long. The CDR3 loop reads CASSPGRGGEKLFF. DNA of the CDR3: TGTGCCAGCAGCCCCGGGAGGGGAGGAGAAAAACTGTTTTTT.

This chain connects TRBV4-2 to TRBJ1-2, with D tentatively TRBD1 (5 bases). V shed 4 bases and J shed 4 bases, with 13 bases lying between them. This CDR3 contains 14 residues. Germline V gene data show CDR1 as LGHNA and CDR2 as YNFKEQ. The CDR3 DNA reads TGTGCCAGCAGCCGAGAGGTCGACAGCTATGGCTACACCTTC. Translation gives CASSREVDSYGYTF.

This clone was counted only a few times. The gene calls are TRBV25-1 and TRBJ1-6, with D possibly matching TRBD1 (6 bases). V was pared by 1 base and J by 7 bases, with 11 bases between. Per the germline V gene, CDR1 is MGHDK and CDR2 is SYGVNS. The CDR3 has 15 amino acids. In nucleotides, the CDR3 is TGTGCCAGCAGTGAATGGGCAGGGGCCAATTCACCCCTCCACTTT. Translated, it gives CASSEWAGANSPLHF.

The V gene is TRBV4-1, the J gene TRBJ1-2, with 7 bases matching TRBD1. This CDR3 spans 13 amino acids. With 6 bases clipped from V and 8 bases from J, the junction kept 9 bases outside the gene matches. Germline loops: CDR1 MGHRA, CDR2 YSYEKL. The CDR3 DNA is TGCGCCAGCAGTCCCAGACAGGGCCGGGGCTACACCTTC. As protein: CASSPRQGRGYTF.

This sequence joins TRBV7-2 and TRBJ2-5; the D gene is possibly TRBD1 (6 bases). V was trimmed by 3 bases and J by 0 bases, leaving 8 bases between them. CDR3 length equals 14 residues. Looked up from germline, CDR1 is SGHTA and CDR2 is FQGNSA. The CDR3 coding sequence is TGTGCCAGCAGCTTTAACAGGGACCAAGAGACCCAGTACTTC. Protein: CASSFNRDQETQYF. The full variable domain, with the rest looked up from reference TRBV7-2 and TRBJ2-5, is GAGVSQSPSNKVTEKGKDVELRCDPISGHTALYWYRQSLGQGLEFLIYFQGNSAPDKSGLPSDRFSAERTGGSVSTLTIQRTQQEDSAVYLCASSFNRDQETQYFGPGTRLLVL.

The chain is built from TRBV12-5 and TRBJ2-3; 10 bases are shared with TRBD1. Germline V gives CDR1 LGHNT, CDR2 FRNRAP. The CDR3 covers 15 residues. The trim removed 4 bases at V and 1 base at J, leaving 2 bases unmatched. CDR3 DNA: TGTGCTAGTGGTTCCGGGACAGGGGGCACAGATACGCAGTATTTT. This encodes CASGSGTGGTDTQYF.

This clone was observed a single time. This chain connects TRBV5-6 to TRBJ2-2; D is perhaps TRBD1 (6 bases). V lost 6 bases to trimming and J lost 6 bases, with 15 bases between them. Germline V gene data show CDR1 as SGHDT and CDR2 as YYEEEE. The CDR3 totals 14 residues. CDR3 DNA: TGTGCCAGCACCACCCGGACAGATTCCGGGGAGCTGTTTTTT. Its protein is CASTTRTDSGELFF.

The V call is TRBV10-2, the J call TRBJ1-4; 7 positions match TRBD1. The CDR3 length is 13 residues. V shed 6 bases, J shed 5 bases, and the junction held 3 bases outside the gene matches. CDR1 is WSHSY, CDR2 SAAADI, per germline. The CDR3 nucleotides read TGCGCCAGCAGGGCAGGGGGAAATGAAAAACTGTTTTTT. Its translation: CASRAGGNEKLFF.

The chain has TRBV6-5 and TRBJ1-1, with TRBD1 matching 7 bases. Germline V gene data show CDR1 as MNHEY and CDR2 as SVGAGI. The length of the CDR3 is 14 residues. The J segment lost 4 bases and the V segment lost 6 bases, leaving 8 bases of the junction unmatched. The CDR3 spells CASRVDRVGTEAFF. The CDR3 DNA is TGTGCCAGCAGGGTTGACAGGGTAGGCACTGAAGCTTTCTTT.